This TCR beta chain was found in a study of blood T cell repertoires in COVID-19 (dated by TCRdb to the early 2020s). Concerning the study at large: Samples from collaborators originated in the United States, Italy and Spain and spanned both the acute and convalescent phases of COVID-19. Where HLA class I and class II types were available, the types were taken from metadata supplied by the sample provider, not from assay-based typing. The samples were drawn from the first 160 participants of the ongoing ImmuneRACE study and from about 1,200 subjects provided by 6 global collaborators. The prospective study material was composed of cDNA or gDNA derived from T cells, B-cell-depleted T cells, or PBMCs. The dataset comprised deeply sampled blood TCRbeta repertoires from subjects exposed to, actively infected with, or recovered from COVID-19. The sample metadata nearly always contained a de-identified subject ID, COVID-19 status, age in years and sex. The repertoires were made available in a free public database intended to serve as a resource for research on the immune response to SARS-CoV-2.

Collaborating institutions collected whole blood in K2EDTA tubes following their own protocols. For TCRbeta analysis, collaborators shipped samples as frozen whole blood, isolated PBMCs, or DNA extracted from either of those sample types. TCRbeta CDR3 regions were amplified from genomic DNA using the immunoSEQ Assay, a bias-controlled multiplex PCR. Processing in the source paper ran as follows. The number of nucleated cells in each sample was estimated by amplification of reference gene primers within the assay. To quantify the absolute abundance of each unique TCRbeta CDR3 rearrangement, sequence reads were collapsed and filtered. For each sample, productive Simpson clonality was calculated as the square root of Simpson's diversity index over productive rearrangements. The clones in this table, taken by TCRdb from immuneACCESS, are in-frame only. Not every clone is retained; where verified, under half of the shortfall comes from an unresolved V gene, and the cause of the rest is unknown. Clonal size and the V and J genes are those of that table, whereas D and trimming came from the DNA. The sample table contains some 200,000 clones; only one count was recorded for roughly 80% of them. Clones ranked in the top ten supply roughly 10% of the sample.

Compared with germline, V lacks 9 bases and J lacks 0 bases; bases without a gene match: 6. CDR1 and CDR2, looked up from the germline V gene, are MNHEY and SVGAGI. From its cysteine to its phenylalanine, the CDR3 spans 14 amino acids. Only the CDR3 DNA is retained, 42 bases long and in frame from the first base. A note on this clone: Its antigen target is currently unknown. No much larger clone exists at a distance of one base, and base qualities are not known.

Study-wide conclusions, independent of this receptor: The amount of clinical and demographic metadata varied by source and participant and was provided uncurated.

The TCR was taken from a woman older than 75 with acute or convalescent COVID-19. Sequencing was carried out using peripheral blood. This chain joins TRBV6-5 to TRBJ1-2; 8 bases in the junction line up with TRBD1. The DNA sequence reads TGTGCCAGTCAGGGGGCCCCACCTAACTATGGCTACACCTTC. Protein translation: CASQGAPPNYGYTF.